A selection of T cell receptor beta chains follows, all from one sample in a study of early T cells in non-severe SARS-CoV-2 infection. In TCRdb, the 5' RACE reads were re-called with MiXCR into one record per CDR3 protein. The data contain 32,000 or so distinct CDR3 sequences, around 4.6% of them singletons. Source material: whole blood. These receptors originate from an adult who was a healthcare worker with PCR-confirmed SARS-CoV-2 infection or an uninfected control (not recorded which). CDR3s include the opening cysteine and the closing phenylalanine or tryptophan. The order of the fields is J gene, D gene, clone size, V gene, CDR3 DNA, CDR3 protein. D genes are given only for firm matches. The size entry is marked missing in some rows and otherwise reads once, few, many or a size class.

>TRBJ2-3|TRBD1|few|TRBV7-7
TGTGCCAGCAGCCCCTCTGAGGGGGCACAGTATTTT
CASSPSEGAQYF
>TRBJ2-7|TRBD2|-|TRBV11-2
TGTGCCAGCGCAGGGACTAGCGGGCTCCTCGAGCAGTACTTC
CASAGTSGLLEQYF
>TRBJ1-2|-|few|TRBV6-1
TGTGCCAGCAGTGGGACGGGGAACTATGGCTACACCTTC
CASSGTGNYGYTF
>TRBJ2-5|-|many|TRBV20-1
TGCAGTGCTAGAGATCCCCCAGGCCAAGAGACCCAGTACTTC
CSARDPPGQETQYF
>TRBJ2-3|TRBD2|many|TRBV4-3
TGCGCCAGCAGCCAGCCTAGCGGGGGCCATCGAAATAGCACAGATACGCAGTATTTT
CASSQPSGGHRNSTDTQYF
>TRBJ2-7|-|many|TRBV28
TGTGCCAGCAGGGTGGGCGGAAAACCCTACGAGCAGTACTTC
CASRVGGKPYEQYF
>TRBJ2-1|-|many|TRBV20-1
TGCAGTGCTAGAGATCTAACAGTATACAATGAGCAGTTCTTC
CSARDLTVYNEQFF
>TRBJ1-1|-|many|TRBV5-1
TGCGCCAGCAGCTTGGACAGCCGGGCCCCTGAAGCTTTCTTT
CASSLDSRAPEAFF
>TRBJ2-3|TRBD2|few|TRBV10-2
TGCGCCAGCAGTGTAGCGGGGGGGCGAAATACGCAGTATTTT
CASSVAGGRNTQYF
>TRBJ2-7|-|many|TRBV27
TGTGCCAGTCCACCCGTGTCGTCAGATCCCTACGAGCAGTACTTC
CASPPVSSDPYEQYF
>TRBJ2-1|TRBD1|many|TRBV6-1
TGTGCCAGCAGTGTGGACAGGGTAACCTACAATGAGCAGTTCTTC
CASSVDRVTYNEQFF
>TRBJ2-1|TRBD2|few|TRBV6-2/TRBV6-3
TGTGCCAGCAGTTGGCCTCGGGAGGTCTCCGGCTCCTACAATGAGCAGTTCTTC
CASSWPREVSGSYNEQFF
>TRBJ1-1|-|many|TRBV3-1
TGTGCCAGCGAGGGGGGCGTGGCTGAAGCTTTCTTT
CASEGGVAEAFF
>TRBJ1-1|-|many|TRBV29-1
TGCAGCGTTGCTAGGAACACTGAAGCTTTCTTT
CSVARNTEAFF
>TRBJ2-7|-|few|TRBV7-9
TGTGCCAGCAGCCCCGGGGGGACAGTCTACGAGCAGTACTTC
CASSPGGTVYEQYF
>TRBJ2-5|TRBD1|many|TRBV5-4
TGTGCCAGCAGCCCGCCCGGGACAGGCGCCCAAGAGACCCAGTACTTC
CASSPPGTGAQETQYF
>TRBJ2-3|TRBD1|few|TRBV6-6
TGTGCCAGCAGTTACTCGACAGGGGGATCAGATACGCAGTATTTT
CASSYSTGGSDTQYF
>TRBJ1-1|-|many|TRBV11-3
TGTGCCAGCAGCTTAGACAGGGACACTGAAGCTTTCTTT
CASSLDRDTEAFF
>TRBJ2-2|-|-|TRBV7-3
TGTGCCAGCAGCTCCACGAACACCGGGGAGCTGTTTTTT
CASSSTNTGELFF
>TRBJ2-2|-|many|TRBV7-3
TGTGCCAGCAGCTTAGGGAATACCGGGGAGCTGTTTTTT
CASSLGNTGELFF